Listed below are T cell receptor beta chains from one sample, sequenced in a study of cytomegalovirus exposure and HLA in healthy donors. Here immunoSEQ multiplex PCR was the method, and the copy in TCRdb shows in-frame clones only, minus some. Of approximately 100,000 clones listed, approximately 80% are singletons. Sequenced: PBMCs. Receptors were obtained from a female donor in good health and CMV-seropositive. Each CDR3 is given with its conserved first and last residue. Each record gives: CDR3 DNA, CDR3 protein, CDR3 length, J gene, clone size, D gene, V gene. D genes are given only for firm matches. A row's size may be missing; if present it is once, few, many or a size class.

TGTGCCAGTAGTGTCGGTTACACTGAAGCTTTCTTT,CASSVGYTEAFF,12,TRBJ1-1,once,NA,TRBV19
TGTGCCAGTAGTGACCGGGCCACAGGCACAACTAATGAAAAACTGTTTTTT,CASSDRATGTTNEKLFF,17,TRBJ1-4,NA,NA,TRBV19
TGTGCCAGTAGTAGTCCGAGCGGGACAAGTACCGGGGAGCTGTTTTTT,CASSSPSGTSTGELFF,16,TRBJ2-2,NA,NA,TRBV19
TGTGCCAGCAGCTTGGCCGGCGGGAACACTGAAGCTTTCTTT,CASSLAGGNTEAFF,14,TRBJ1-1,few,NA,TRBV5-4
TGTGCCTGGACCCGACAGATAGGAGCTTTCTTT,CAWTRQIGAFF,11,TRBJ1-1,NA,NA,TRBV30
TGTGCCATCAGTGAGATAGCGGGAGGACCTAATGAGCAGTTCTTC,CAISEIAGGPNEQFF,15,TRBJ2-1,once,TRBD2,TRBV10-3
TGTGCCAGCAGTGAGCAAGCGGGGAGAACCGGGGAGCTGTTTTTT,CASSEQAGRTGELFF,15,TRBJ2-2,NA,TRBD2,TRBV2
TGTGCCAGCTCAATGGCGGGGGCGTCGTCGTCTGAAGCTTTCTTT,CASSMAGASSSEAFF,15,TRBJ1-1,NA,NA,TRBV18
TGTGCCAGCTCTACATCCCTCATAAACACTGAAGCTTTCTTT,CASSTSLINTEAFF,14,TRBJ1-1,NA,NA,TRBV18
TGTGCCAGCAGCCAAGAACTAGCCGCCTCTGGGGCCAACGTCCTGACTTTC,CASSQELAASGANVLTF,17,TRBJ2-6,NA,NA,TRBV4-2
TGTGCCAGCAGCCCCCGACAGGGGAGAGATGTCCTCTCTGGAAACACCATATATTTT,CASSPRQGRDVLSGNTIYF,19,TRBJ1-3,NA,TRBD1,TRBV4-2
TGTGCCAGCTCACCAGGGACACCGAATGGCCCTGGAAACACCATATATTTT,CASSPGTPNGPGNTIYF,17,TRBJ1-3,NA,NA,TRBV18
TGCGCCAGCAGCTTGGAGAGGTTGAGCTCCTACAATGAGCAGTTCTTC,CASSLERLSSYNEQFF,16,TRBJ2-1,NA,NA,TRBV5-1
TGTGCCAGCAGTTACTCGACAGCGGGGGGATACAATGAGCAGTTCTTC,CASSYSTAGGYNEQFF,16,TRBJ2-1,once,TRBD2,TRBV6-5
TGTGCCAGTAGTCAGGCGAGGGTCTATGGCTACACCTTC,CASSQARVYGYTF,13,TRBJ1-2,NA,NA,TRBV19
TGTGCCAGCAGCCAAGGAAACAGGGGGATTGAAAAACTGTTTTTT,CASSQGNRGIEKLFF,15,TRBJ1-4,NA,TRBD1,TRBV4-2
TGTGCCAGCAGTGCCGGACAGGGTATTAGCCAGCCCCAGCATTTT,CASSAGQGISQPQHF,15,TRBJ1-5,few,TRBD1,TRBV6-5
TGTGCCAGCAGCGTAGTCTTCGGAGATTATAGCAATCAGCCCCAGCATTTT,CASSVVFGDYSNQPQHF,17,TRBJ1-5,NA,NA,TRBV9
TGTGCCAGCACCGAACGGGGTTTCACTAATGAAAAACTGTTTTTT,CASTERGFTNEKLFF,15,TRBJ1-4,NA,NA,TRBV6-1
TGCAGCGTTATAACAGGGCTCAATCAGCCCCAGCATTTT,CSVITGLNQPQHF,13,TRBJ1-5,few,NA,TRBV29-1
TGTGCCAGCAGTGAGCATAACGGGAATCAGCCCCAGCATTTT,CASSEHNGNQPQHF,14,TRBJ1-5,NA,NA,TRBV2
TGTGCCAGCAGCTTGACTAGCGGGAGTTACGAGCAGTACTTC,CASSLTSGSYEQYF,14,TRBJ2-7,NA,TRBD2,TRBV11-3
TGTGCCAGCAGTCGCAGGGGTGGGAATGAAAAACTGTTTTTT,CASSRRGGNEKLFF,14,TRBJ1-4,NA,NA,TRBV7-2
TGTGCCTCCTGGAACAGGGTAGCAGAAAAACTGTTTTTT,CASWNRVAEKLFF,13,TRBJ1-4,few,NA,TRBV19
TGCGCCAGCAGCTCCACAGGGCTCCTACGGCAGTACTTC,CASSSTGLLRQYF,13,TRBJ2-7,few,NA,TRBV5-1
TGCGCCAGCAATCGCACGGGAGATCCCACCCGGACCTACGAGCAGTACTTC,CASNRTGDPTRTYEQYF,17,TRBJ2-7,NA,NA,TRBV5-1
TGCAGTGCCCCCGACAGGGGGGAGTACTTC,CSAPDRGEYF,10,TRBJ2-7,NA,TRBD1,TRBV20-1
TGCGCCAGCAGAGACGGACAGGGGGTTAAAAATGAGCAGTTCTTC,CASRDGQGVKNEQFF,15,TRBJ2-1,few,TRBD1,TRBV4-1
TGTGCCTGGAGTGTTTTAGTCGGTCTTTCAGATACGCAGTATTTT,CAWSVLVGLSDTQYF,15,TRBJ2-3,NA,NA,TRBV30
TGTGCCAGCAGCCAAGTTGCGGGTTCCACCCCTTACGAGCAGTACTTC,CASSQVAGSTPYEQYF,16,TRBJ2-7,NA,NA,TRBV4-2
TGCGCCAGCAGCCCATCCCCTGGGGGGGGACCCACCGGGGAGCTGTTTTTT,CASSPSPGGGPTGELFF,17,TRBJ2-2,once,TRBD2,TRBV5-1
TGTGCCTGGAGTACGCAGGGAATGTTTTCCGGGGAGCTGTTTTTT,CAWSTQGMFSGELFF,15,TRBJ2-2,NA,NA,TRBV30
TGTGCCTGGAACACTGGACAGGGGCCCTATAGGGGCTACACCTTC,CAWNTGQGPYRGYTF,15,TRBJ1-2,NA,TRBD1,TRBV30
TGCGCCAGCAGCTTATGGGGGGGGAGAGAGACCCAGTACTTC,CASSLWGGRETQYF,14,TRBJ2-5,NA,TRBD2,TRBV5-1
TGTGCCAGCAGCTTAGCCGGTCCAGCGGGAGAGCAGTACTTC,CASSLAGPAGEQYF,14,TRBJ2-7,NA,TRBD2,TRBV7-9
TGTGCCAGCAGCCCCGGGACAGTCCAGAACACTGAAGCTTTCTTT,CASSPGTVQNTEAFF,15,TRBJ1-1,NA,TRBD1,TRBV5-8
TGTGCCAGCAGCTTAGATACTAGGGGCGGGGGCGAGCAGTACTTC,CASSLDTRGGGEQYF,15,TRBJ2-7,few,TRBD2,TRBV11-2
TGCAGCGTTGTGGCGGGGGGAGGATACGAGCAGTACTTC,CSVVAGGGYEQYF,13,TRBJ2-7,NA,TRBD2,TRBV29-1